This entry lists 17 T cell receptor beta chains sequenced from one sample in a study of glioma-infiltrating T cells after dendritic cell vaccination. Only in-frame clones appear in the TCRdb table, and some are missing; sequencing was by immunoSEQ multiplex PCR. The sample contains 35,000 to 40,000 clones, around 80% of which appear only once. The sequenced sample was blood, obtained before dendritic cell vaccination. All receptors come from a human donor with glioblastoma.

This clone was counted once. V is TRBV5-6 and J is TRBJ2-5; D not certain. CDR1 SGHDT and CDR2 YYEEEE come from the germline V gene. This CDR3 comprises 14 residues. The V gene lost 0 bases and the J gene lost 1 base, with 7 bases spanning the gap. Here the CDR3 reads CASSLAYIQETQYF. In DNA form, the CDR3 reads TGTGCCAGCAGCTTGGCGTATATCCAAGAGACCCAGTACTTC.

The chain uses TRBV7-2 and TRBJ2-5; D might be TRBD2 (7 bases). The CDR3 is 15 amino acids. V was pared by 4 bases and J by 2 bases, with 14 bases between. Germline V gives CDR1 SGHTA, CDR2 FQGNSA. The CDR3 spells CASSSPRGAQETQYF. In nucleotides, the CDR3 is TGTGCCAGCAGCTCCCCACGGGGGGCACAAGAGACCCAGTACTTC.

The chain employs TRBV5-1 and TRBJ2-7, with 12 bases lining up with TRBD2. This CDR3 has 16 amino acids. The V and J ends lost 4 bases and 0 bases, in that order; junction bases with no gene match: 5. Per the germline V gene, CDR1 is SGHRS and CDR2 is YFSETQ. The CDR3 sequence: CASSLRLAGDSYEQYF. CDR3 nucleotide sequence: TGCGCCAGCAGCCTGCGACTAGCGGGGGACTCCTACGAGCAGTACTTC.

This rearrangement joins TRBV6-1 to TRBJ1-2, with TRBD1 identical over 8 bases. Germline V CDR1 and CDR2: MNHNS, SASEGT. CDR3 length equals 17 residues. V lost 2 bases to trimming and J lost 3 bases; unmatched junction nucleotides: 11. The CDR3 loop is CASSELGQDKGHYGYTF. The DNA for the CDR3 is TGTGCCAGCAGTGAACTGGGACAGGATAAGGGACACTATGGCTACACCTTC.

This clone was seen only a few times. The rearrangement links TRBV6-5 to TRBJ1-2; D call uncertain. Trimming stripped 3 bases from V and 5 bases from J, with 10 bases between. The CDR3 totals 13 residues. Germline CDR1 and CDR2: MNHEY and SVGAGI. The DNA of the CDR3 is TGTGCCAGCAGTTATTCAAATACTTATGGCTACACCTTC. Its translation is CASSYSNTYGYTF.

In this sample, this clone turned up once. The chain joins TRBV11-3 to TRBJ2-7, with TRBD2 matching 13 bases. The CDR3 has 15 amino acids. V trimming: 3 bases; J trimming: 6 bases; junction bases outside the gene matches: 5. Germline values: CDR1 SGHNT, CDR2 YENEEA. CDR3 sequence: CASSFVGLAGVEQYF. DNA of the CDR3: TGTGCCAGCAGCTTCGTTGGACTAGCGGGGGTCGAGCAGTACTTC.

The V and J genes are TRBV10-3 and TRBJ2-5; TRBD1 might be the D (6 bases). The J call could be wrong; TRBJ2-7 is a better fit for the DNA end. The CDR3 is 13 amino acids. Germline-derived CDR1 and CDR2 are ENHRY and SYGVKD. The CDR3 sequence: CAITEGVTYEQYF. CDR3 nucleotide sequence: TGTGCCATCACCGAGGGGGTGACCTACGAGCAGTACTTC.

This clone was detected only once. V usage is TRBV10-3 and J usage is TRBJ2-3; 8 nucleotides align to TRBD2. This CDR3 has 15 amino acids. J was trimmed by 2 bases and V by 7 bases; bases with no gene match: 8. Looked up from germline, CDR1 is ENHRY and CDR2 is SYGVKD. The CDR3 protein is CAIKKTSDTTDTQYF. In DNA form, the CDR3 reads TGTGCCATCAAGAAGACTAGCGACACCACAGATACGCAGTATTTT.

This clone is medium-sized within its sample. The chain links TRBV28 to TRBJ1-6, with D possibly TRBD1 on 5 matching bases. Germline-derived CDR1 and CDR2 are MDHEN and SYDVKM. The CDR3 extends over 15 amino acids. V shed 2 bases and J shed 7 bases, with 12 bases lying between them. The CDR3 loop is CASSLHRGGNSPLHF. CDR3 bases: TGTGCCAGCAGTTTACATCGGGGGGGAAATTCACCCCTCCACTTT.

The V call is TRBV19, the J call TRBJ1-2; TRBD1 agrees at 9 bases. J gave up 1 base and V 8 bases, and 2 bases lay outside the gene matches. Germline lookup yields CDR1 LNHDA and CDR2 SQIVND (reference sequence). The CDR3 covers 13 residues. The DNA of the CDR3 is TGTGCCAGTCGACAGGGGGTTAACTATGGCTACACCTTC. Its translation is CASRQGVNYGYTF.

The gene calls are TRBV7-6 and TRBJ2-1, with TRBD1 as a possible D gene (6 bases). CDR3 length equals 16 residues. Trimming removed 5 bases from V and 3 bases from J, with 17 bases in between. The germline gives CDR1 SGHVS, CDR2 FNYEAQ. CDR3 sequence (DNA): TGTGCCAGCAGCCACCCCTCGGACAGTTTCTACAATGAGCAGTTCTTC. It yields the protein CASSHPSDSFYNEQFF.

The rearrangement uses TRBV4-3 and TRBJ2-1; 8 nucleotides match TRBD2. Germline-derived CDR1 and CDR2 are LGHNA and YSLEER. Trimming took 4 bases from V and 2 from J; bases not matched to a gene: 7. CDR3 size: 16 residues. CDR3: CASSPRSGGAYNEQFF. CDR3 nucleotides: TGCGCCAGCAGCCCCCGGAGCGGGGGCGCCTACAATGAGCAGTTCTTC.

The chain carries TRBV5-1 and TRBJ2-2, with D maybe TRBD1 (6 bases). CDR1 and CDR2 from the germline V gene are SGHRS and YFSETQ. With 4 bases removed from V and 7 bases from J, the gap between germline ends came to 14 bases. The CDR3 is 14 amino acids. The CDR3 sequence: CASSREGGSGELFF. The CDR3 coding sequence is TGCGCCAGCAGCAGAGAAGGGGGTAGCGGGGAGCTGTTTTTT.

The chain is built from TRBV10-3 and TRBJ2-1; tentative D call: TRBD2 (5 bases). In germline, CDR1 is ENHRY, CDR2 SYGVKD. Trimming removed 9 bases from V and 1 base from J, with 10 bases in between. The length of the CDR3 is 13 residues. The CDR3 DNA reads as TGTGCCATAGCCCGGGGATCCTACAATGAGCAGTTCTTC. Translated, it gives CAIARGSYNEQFF.

The genes are TRBV30 and TRBJ1-1; a weak D match, TRBD1 (6 bases). V was trimmed by 3 bases and J by 5 bases, leaving 10 bases between them. Looked up from germline, CDR1 is GTSNPN and CDR2 is SVGIG (reference sequence). The CDR3 totals 12 residues. CDR3 protein: CAWRGDKTEAFF. DNA for the CDR3: TGTGCCTGGAGGGGGGACAAGACTGAAGCTTTCTTT.

The gene calls are TRBV7-2 and TRBJ2-7; 9 nucleotides line up with TRBD1. Germline CDR1 reads SGHTA; CDR2 reads FQGNSA. V lost 0 bases, J lost 3 bases, and 3 bases stayed unmatched. The CDR3 extends over 15 amino acids. CDR3 coding DNA: TGTGCCAGCAGCTTAGCGGGACAGGGAAACTACGAGCAGTACTTC. As protein: CASSLAGQGNYEQYF. The whole variable domain, filled in from reference TRBV7-2 and TRBJ2-7, reads GAGVSQSPSNKVTEKGKDVELRCDPISGHTALYWYRQSLGQGLEFLIYFQGNSAPDKSGLPSDRFSAERTGGSVSTLTIQRTQQEDSAVYLCASSLAGQGNYEQYFGPGTRLTVT.

The chain links TRBV27 to TRBJ2-7; D not resolved. The CDR3 length is 14 residues. Germline lookup yields CDR1 MNHEY and CDR2 SMNVEV (reference sequence). Trimming pared 4 bases from V and 0 bases from J, leaving 10 bases between. CDR3 amino acids: CASSSLPSSYEQYF. The CDR3 DNA follows: TGTGCCAGCAGTTCCCTCCCTAGCTCCTACGAGCAGTACTTC.